This T cell receptor (beta chain) was sequenced for a study of cytomegalovirus exposure and HLA in healthy donors. This clone was found a few times. What it recognizes is unknown. Germline V gives CDR1 SGHRS, CDR2 YFSETQ. The CDR3 extends over 13 amino acids. V lost 2 bases, J lost 1 base, and 6 bases lay in between. Study-wide results and caveats: The study flagged 150 to 200 TCR beta chains as cytomegalovirus-associated. Across donors, presence/absence analyses took sequencing depth to be roughly uniform.

Both 60 Vbeta primers and 13 Jbeta primers went into the PCR. Generated by immunoSEQ multiplex PCR, the TCRdb table keeps only in-frame clones and is missing some. The table has about 71,000 clones, 65% to 70% seen once; the top ten hold 6.5% to 8%. This sequence was found in a man aged 40-49 years in good health and CMV-seropositive. Material: PBMCs. The chain uses TRBV5-1 and TRBJ1-1, with D perhaps TRBD1 (5 bases). The CDR3 DNA is TGCGCCAGCAGCTTCCAGGGGAACACTGAAGCTTTCTTT. Translating gives CASSFQGNTEAFF.